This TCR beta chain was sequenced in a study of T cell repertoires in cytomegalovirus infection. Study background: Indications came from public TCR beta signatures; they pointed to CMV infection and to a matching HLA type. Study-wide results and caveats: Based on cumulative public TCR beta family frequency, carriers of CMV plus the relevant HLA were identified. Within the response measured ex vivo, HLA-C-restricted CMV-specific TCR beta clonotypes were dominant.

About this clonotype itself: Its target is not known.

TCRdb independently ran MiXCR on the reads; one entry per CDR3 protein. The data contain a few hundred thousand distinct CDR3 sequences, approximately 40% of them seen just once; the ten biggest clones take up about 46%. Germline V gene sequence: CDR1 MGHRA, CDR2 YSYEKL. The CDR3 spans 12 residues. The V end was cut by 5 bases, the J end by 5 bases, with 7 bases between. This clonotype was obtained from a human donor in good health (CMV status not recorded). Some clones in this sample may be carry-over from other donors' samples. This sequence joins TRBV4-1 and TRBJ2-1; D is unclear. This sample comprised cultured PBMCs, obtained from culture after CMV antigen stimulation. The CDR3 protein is CASSSLNNEQFF. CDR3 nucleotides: TGCGCCAGCAGCTCGTTGAACAATGAGCAGTTCTTC.